This T cell receptor (beta chain) was recovered during a study of technical replicates of blood from a few donors. Clones were sequenced by immunoSEQ multiplex PCR, and TCRdb holds only the in-frame ones, with some missing. The data show some 89,000 clones, with approximately 94% seen just once and 0.3% to 0.35% held by the top ten. There are 11 residues in the CDR3. Germline V gives CDR1 MNHNY, CDR2 SVGAGI (reference sequence). V dropped 0 bases and J dropped 11 bases, with 4 bases sitting between them. This clone was detected only once. This chain links TRBV6-6 with TRBJ2-2; no reliable D call. The sequence was obtained from a human donor in good health. The sequenced material came from T cells isolated from PBMCs. The CDR3 loop is CASSYSPELFF. CDR3 coding DNA: TGTGCCAGCAGTTACTCTCCTGAGCTGTTTTTT.